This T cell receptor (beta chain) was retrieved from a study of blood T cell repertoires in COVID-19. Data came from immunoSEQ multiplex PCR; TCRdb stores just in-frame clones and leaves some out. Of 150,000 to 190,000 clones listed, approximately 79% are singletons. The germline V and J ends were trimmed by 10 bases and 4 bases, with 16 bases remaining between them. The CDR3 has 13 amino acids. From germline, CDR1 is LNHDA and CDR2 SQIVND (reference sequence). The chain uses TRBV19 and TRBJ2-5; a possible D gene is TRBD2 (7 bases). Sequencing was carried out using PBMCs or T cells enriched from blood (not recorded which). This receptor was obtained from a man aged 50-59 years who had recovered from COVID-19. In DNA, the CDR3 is TGTGCCACCCGAGGGCGGGGGCGAGAGACCCAGTACTTC. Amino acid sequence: CATRGRGRETQYF. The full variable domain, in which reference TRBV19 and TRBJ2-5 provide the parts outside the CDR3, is DGGITQSPKYLFRKEGQNVTLSCEQNLNHDAMYWYRQDPGQGLRLIYYSQIVNDFQKGDIAEGYSVSREKKESFPLTVTSAQKNPTAFYLCATRGRGRETQYFGPGTRLLVL.